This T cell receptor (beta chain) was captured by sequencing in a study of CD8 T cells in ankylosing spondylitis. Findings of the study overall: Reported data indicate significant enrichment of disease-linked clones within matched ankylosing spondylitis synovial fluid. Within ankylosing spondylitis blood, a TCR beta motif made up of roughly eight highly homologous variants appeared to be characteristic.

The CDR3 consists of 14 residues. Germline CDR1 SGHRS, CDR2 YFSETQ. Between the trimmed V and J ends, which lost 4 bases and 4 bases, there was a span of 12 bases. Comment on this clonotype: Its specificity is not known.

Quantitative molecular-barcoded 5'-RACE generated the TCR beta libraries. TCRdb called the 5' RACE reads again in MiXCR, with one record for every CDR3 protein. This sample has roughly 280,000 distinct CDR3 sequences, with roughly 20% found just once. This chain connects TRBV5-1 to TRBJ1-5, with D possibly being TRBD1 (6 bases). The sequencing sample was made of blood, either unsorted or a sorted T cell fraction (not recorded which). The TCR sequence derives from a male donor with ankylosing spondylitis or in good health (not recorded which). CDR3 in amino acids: CASSIGGRNQPQHF. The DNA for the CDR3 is TGCGCCAGCAGCATAGGGGGGAGGAATCAGCCCCAGCATTTT.